The 30 T cell receptor beta chains given below trace back to one sample, sequenced in a study of blood T cells in healthy people across ages. For the second PCR, which ran for about 6 to 11 cycles, a sample-barcoded 5' primer and a J-beta primer mix were used. TCRdb recomputed calls from the 5' RACE reads with MiXCR, one row per CDR3 protein. The sample includes approximately 1,700,000 distinct CDR3 sequences, about 39% seen only once; the top ten take about 21%. Sequenced: blood. These receptors originate from a human donor in good health.

The chain joins TRBV7-2 to TRBJ2-2; unclear D gene. The ends were cut back, 1 base at V and 3 bases at J, with 6 bases in the middle. This CDR3 comprises 14 residues. Germline V gives CDR1 SGHTA, CDR2 FQGNSA. CDR3 DNA sequence: TGTGCCAGCAGCTTAGTCACCTACACCGGGGAGCTGTTTTTT. Its protein product is CASSLVTYTGELFF.

This clonotype was counted between two and nine times. The rearrangement links TRBV18 to TRBJ2-6; D ambiguous. Germline V gives CDR1 KGHSH, CDR2 LQKENI. The CDR3 is 15 amino acids. V was pared by 3 bases and J by 2 bases, with 8 bases between. This CDR3 is CASSPSVPGANVLTF. The CDR3 bases are TGTGCCAGCTCACCTAGTGTACCTGGGGCCAACGTCCTGACTTTC.

The rearrangement links TRBV9 to TRBJ2-3; 7 positions match TRBD2. The CDR3 extends over 17 amino acids. The germline V gene encodes CDR1 SGDLS and CDR2 YYNGEE. Losses at the gene ends were 0 bases for V and 3 bases for J; bases not matched to a gene: 10. The chain's CDR3 is CASSVVPVGGITDTQYF. CDR3 bases: TGTGCCAGCAGCGTAGTACCGGTGGGGGGGATTACAGATACGCAGTATTTT.

Regarding this clonotype: A much larger clone is a single base away; this may be a read error. The V and J genes are TRBV6-1 and TRBJ2-4, with 7 bases identical to TRBD1. The germline CDR1 and CDR2 sequences are MNHNS and SASEGT. CDR3 length: 13 residues. The CDR3 DNA reads TGTGCCAGCAGGGAAGACAGGGATGGTGAGCAGTACTTC. It specifies CASREDRDGEQYF.

This chain's CDR3 is CASSGGAERLGAVQYF. CDR3 in DNA: TGCGCCAGCAGCGGTGGCGCGGAACGGCTTGGCGCAGTTCAGTACTTC. The rearrangement joins TRBV5-1 to TRBJ2-7; no definite D call. V lost 4 bases, J lost 10 bases, and 27 bases lay in between. CDR3 length: 16 residues. Germline CDR1 and CDR2: SGHRS and YFSETQ.

This clonotype was counted only a few times. The chain recombines TRBV5-1 with TRBJ1-1; unclear D gene. The CDR3 sequence is 14 residues long. Trimming took off 4 bases at V and 2 bases at J, with 12 bases between the two ends. Germline V gene sequence: CDR1 SGHRS, CDR2 YFSETQ. The DNA for the CDR3 is TGCGCCAGCAGCGTCGGGCAGACCAACACTGAAGCTTTCTTT. This gives the protein CASSVGQTNTEAFF.

This clonotype was detected a few times. This chain uses TRBV4-3 with TRBJ1-2; TRBD1 matches 7 bases. Trimming cost V 1 base and J 2 bases; bases outside gene matches: 7. The CDR3 length is 16 residues. Germline CDR1 LGHNA, CDR2 YSLEER. CDR3 nucleotide sequence: TGCGCCAGCAGCCAAGGTGGGACAGACCCCAACTATGGCTACACCTTC. It translates to CASSQGGTDPNYGYTF.

This clonotype has a handful of counts. The chain recombines TRBV5-1 with TRBJ2-4; weak D call: TRBD2 (5 bases). The J call may not be correct, given that the DNA end is closer to TRBJ2-7. The CDR3 contains 14 residues. Germline V gene data show CDR1 as SGHRS and CDR2 as YFSETQ. Written as DNA, the CDR3 is TGCGCCAGCAGCTTGGTAGCGCTTAGCCTCGAGCAGTACTTC. Its protein product is CASSLVALSLEQYF.

The CDR3 nucleotides are TGTGCCAGCAGCCCCGGGACAAGATATGGCTACACCTTC. Its protein is CASSPGTRYGYTF. The V gene is TRBV7-2, the J gene TRBJ1-2; D may be TRBD1 (6 bases). This CDR3 has 13 residues. With 5 bases removed from V and 5 bases from J, the gap between germline ends came to 12 bases. CDR1 and CDR2 (germline): SGHTA, FQGNSA.

This clonotype showed up just a few times. J is TRBJ2-3 and V is TRBV6-7; no definite D call. TRBV6-7 has ORF status, its function being uncertain. This CDR3 has 13 amino acids. Trimming cost V 4 bases and J 1 base, with 6 bases left between them. CDR3 in amino acids: CASSSNRTDTQYF. Here the CDR3 DNA reads TGTGCCAGCAGTTCTAACCGCACAGATACGCAGTATTTT.

The chain employs TRBV11-2 and TRBJ1-6; the D is unclear. V lost 3 bases and J lost 6, with 15 bases in between. The CDR3 is made up of 16 amino acids. The germline gives CDR1 SGHAT, CDR2 FQNNGV. The CDR3 DNA follows: TGTGCCAGCAGCTTGGCCGGGAGCTTACCTAATTCACCCCTCCACTTT. Its protein product is CASSLAGSLPNSPLHF.

This chain links TRBV6-6 with TRBJ2-7; 9 nucleotides match TRBD1. J was trimmed by 4 bases and V by 5 bases; bases with no gene match: 6. CDR3 size: 14 residues. Germline V CDR1 and CDR2: MNHNY, SVGAGI (reference sequence). The CDR3 DNA follows: TGTGCCAGCAGTCAACAGGGGGCGCGTTACGAGCAGTACTTC. This translates into CASSQQGARYEQYF.

This clonotype was detected a few times. V is TRBV20-1 and J is TRBJ2-7; TRBD1 agrees at 9 bases. The length of the CDR3 is 13 residues. J was trimmed by 2 bases and V by 6 bases; bases with no gene match: 5. Germline assignment: CDR1 DFQATT and CDR2 SNEGSKA (reference sequence). Here the CDR3 reads CSATDRGPYEQYF. DNA of the CDR3: TGCAGTGCCACGGACAGGGGACCCTACGAGCAGTACTTC.

This chain joins TRBV10-3 and TRBJ2-7, with TRBD2 as a possible D gene (6 bases). CDR1 and CDR2 (germline): ENHRY, SYGVKD. The CDR3 spans 13 residues. V gave up 3 bases and J gave up 3 bases, with 9 bases separating them. DNA of the CDR3: TGTGCCATCAGTGACGGGGGAGGCTACGAGCAGTACTTC. Its translation: CAISDGGGYEQYF.

This clonotype has only a few counts. This chain joins TRBV20-1 and TRBJ2-1, with D tentatively TRBD1 (5 bases). Germline V gene lookup returns CDR1 DFQATT and CDR2 SNEGSKA (reference sequence). The CDR3 is made up of 15 amino acids. Deletions cut 3 bases from V and 6 bases from J, with 18 bases between. The CDR3 DNA is TGCAGTGCTAGTCGGGCCAGGGTAATTTCCAATGAGCAGTTCTTC. It encodes CSASRARVISNEQFF.

The chain couples TRBV7-2 to TRBJ2-5; D unclear. The germline V and J ends were trimmed by 1 base and 5 bases, with 11 bases remaining between them. The CDR3 has 14 residues. Germline V gene sequence: CDR1 SGHTA, CDR2 FQGNSA. DNA for the CDR3: TGTGCCAGCAGCTTAGGCTTTACGGGTGAGACCCAGTACTTC. It yields the protein CASSLGFTGETQYF.

This sequence joins TRBV27 and TRBJ2-3, with 16 bases lining up with TRBD2. Unmatched junction bases numbered 3, after V lost 6 bases and J lost 0 bases. CDR1 and CDR2 from the germline V gene are MNHEY and SMNVEV (reference sequence). This CDR3 comprises 17 residues. The CDR3 DNA follows: TGTGCCAGCAGGGGACTAGCGGGGGGGCCCAGCACAGATACGCAGTATTTT. It yields the protein CASRGLAGGPSTDTQYF.

The chain joins TRBV20-1 to TRBJ2-5, with D tentatively TRBD2 (5 bases). This CDR3 has 13 residues. The germline CDR1 and CDR2 sequences are DFQATT and SNEGSKA (reference sequence). V was clipped by 6 bases and J by 4 bases, with 15 bases between them. CDR3 sequence: CSAHYGGRETQYF. The CDR3 coding sequence is TGCAGTGCCCATTACGGAGGTCGAGAGACCCAGTACTTC.

The genes are TRBV6-5 and TRBJ1-2, with D maybe TRBD1 (5 bases). The germline V gene encodes CDR1 MNHEY and CDR2 SVGAGI. Between the trimmed V and J ends, which lost 10 bases and 4 bases, there was a span of 16 bases. The CDR3 has 13 residues. The CDR3 DNA reads TGTGCCAACTACCAGGCAGGGAGCTATGGCTACACCTTC. This encodes CANYQAGSYGYTF.

There are a few counts of this clonotype. The chain couples TRBV27 to TRBJ1-6, with no clear D. This CDR3 is built from 16 residues. The germline V gene has CDR1 MNHEY and CDR2 SMNVEV (reference sequence). The V and J ends lost 3 bases and 8 bases respectively, with 17 bases between them. The CDR3 nucleotides read TGTGCCAGCAGTTTTGACCATCGGATTCGGGATTCACCCCTCCACTTT. It encodes CASSFDHRIRDSPLHF.

The chain employs TRBV29-1 and TRBJ2-2; D may be TRBD2 (6 bases). Germline loops: CDR1 SQVTM, CDR2 ANQGSEA. CDR3 size: 13 residues. Trimming cost V 7 bases and J 7 bases, with 16 bases left between them. CDR3 nucleotides: TGCAGCGGTTGCAGGGAGGTTAACGGGGAGCTGTTTTTT. Encoded protein: CSGCREVNGELFF.

This clonotype has more than one count but fewer than ten. The chain combines TRBV15 with TRBJ1-5, with D unresolved. This CDR3 spans 15 amino acids. Trimming stripped 0 bases from V and 0 bases from J, with 6 bases between. Germline-derived CDR1 and CDR2 are LNHNV and YYDKDF (reference sequence). CDR3 in amino acids: CATSREGFSNQPQHF. Written as DNA, the CDR3 is TGTGCCACCAGCAGAGAGGGTTTTAGCAATCAGCCCCAGCATTTT.

This clonotype appeared a few times. The rearrangement joins TRBV7-2 to TRBJ1-6, with D tentatively TRBD1 (5 bases). Trimming left V 2 bases short and J 7 bases short, with 12 bases between. The CDR3 has 15 residues. Looked up from germline, CDR1 is SGHTA and CDR2 is FQGNSA. The CDR3 nucleotides are TGTGCCAGCAGCTTATCAGGGTTTGGGAATTCACCCCTCCACTTT. Translation: CASSLSGFGNSPLHF.

This rearrangement joins TRBV5-1 to TRBJ2-4; possibly TRBD1 or TRBD2 for D (6 bases each). The germline CDR1 and CDR2 sequences are SGHRS and YFSETQ. Trimming left V 4 bases short and J 1 base short, with 15 bases between. The CDR3 consists of 16 residues. The CDR3, as DNA: TGCGCCAGCAGCAAGACAGGTGGGGGGGCCAAAAACATTCAGTACTTC. Translating gives CASSKTGGGAKNIQYF.

In this sample, this clonotype turned up a few times. The junction and the germline gene differ at one end; a read error may be behind it. The chain links TRBV29-1 to TRBJ2-1; 7 nucleotides line up with TRBD2. The CDR3 is 14 residues long. The germline CDR1 and CDR2 sequences are SQVTM and ANQGSEA. The DNA for the CDR3 is TGCAGCGTTCGGGCCAGCGGGGAATACAGTGAGCAGTTCTTC. Amino acid sequence: CSVRASGEYSEQFF.

The chain joins TRBV20-1 to TRBJ2-7; weak D call: TRBD1 (6 bases). CDR3 length: 13 residues. Per the germline V gene, CDR1 is DFQATT and CDR2 is SNEGSKA (reference sequence). V lost 3 bases and J lost 1, with 10 bases in between. CDR3 sequence: CSARLTGSYEQYF. CDR3 DNA: TGCAGTGCTAGGCTAACAGGGTCCTACGAGCAGTACTTC.

This chain links TRBV5-1 with TRBJ2-3; D is possibly TRBD1 (6 bases). Germline-derived CDR1 and CDR2 are SGHRS and YFSETQ. V shed 4 bases and J shed 2 bases, with 14 bases lying between them. The CDR3 has 15 amino acids. CDR3 DNA: TGCGCCAGCAGCGTAACGGACAGCTACACAGATACGCAGTATTTT. It translates to CASSVTDSYTDTQYF.

The chain has TRBV7-2 and TRBJ2-3; a possible D gene is TRBD1 (6 bases). CDR1 SGHTA and CDR2 FQGNSA come from the germline V gene. This CDR3 has 13 amino acids. V lost 3 bases and J 4 bases, leaving 8 bases between the germline ends. The CDR3 here is CASSFQGSDTQYF. The CDR3 bases are TGTGCCAGCAGCTTCCAGGGGTCAGATACGCAGTATTTT.

A remark on this clonotype: An end of the junction differs from the germline gene, which may be a read error. The chain links TRBV5-1 to TRBJ2-2, with D possibly matching TRBD2 (5 bases). The V gene's germline CDR1 is SGHRS and CDR2 YFSETQ. This CDR3 spans 12 amino acids. The CDR3 DNA sequence: TGCGCCAGCAGCTTGAACACCGGGGAGCGGTTTTTT. It translates to CASSLNTGERFF.

The genes are TRBV7-9 and TRBJ2-3; TRBD1 aligns across 7 bases. Germline loops: CDR1 SEHNR, CDR2 FQNEAQ (reference sequence). With V trimmed by 6 bases and J by 0 bases, 6 bases remained unmatched. The CDR3 totals 15 residues. The CDR3 region is CASRLGTASTDTQYF. The CDR3, as DNA: TGTGCCAGCAGACTCGGGACAGCCAGCACAGATACGCAGTATTTT.